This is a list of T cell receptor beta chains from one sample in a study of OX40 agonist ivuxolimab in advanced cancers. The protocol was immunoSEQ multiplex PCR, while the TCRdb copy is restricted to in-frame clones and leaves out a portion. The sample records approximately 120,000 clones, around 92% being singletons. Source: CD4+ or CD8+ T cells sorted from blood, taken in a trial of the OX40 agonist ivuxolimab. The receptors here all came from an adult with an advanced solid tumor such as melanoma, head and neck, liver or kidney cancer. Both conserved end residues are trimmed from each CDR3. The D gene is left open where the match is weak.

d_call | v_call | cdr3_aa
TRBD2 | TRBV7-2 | ASSLAQGGRDTQY
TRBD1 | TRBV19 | ASSGTGESVGYGYT
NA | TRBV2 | ASSEAWASQETQY
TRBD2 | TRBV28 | ASSFSGTRIYEQY
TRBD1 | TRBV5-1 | ASSFGTGQETQY
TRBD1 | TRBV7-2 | ASSLAWGQGSYEQY
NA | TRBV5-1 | ASSSTTVNTEAF
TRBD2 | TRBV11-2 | ASSISGRRYEQY
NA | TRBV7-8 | ASSLRDRTANQPQH
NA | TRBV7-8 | ASRARPQETQY
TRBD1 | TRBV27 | ASSDGRDRVRNEQF